The 2 T cell receptor beta chains given below trace back to one sample, sequenced in a study of CD8+CD57+ T cells in acquired aplastic anemia. It was genomic DNA that served as the template for profiling TCR beta VDJ and CDR3. TCRdb re-derived calls from the reads in MiXCR, one entry per CDR3 protein. The data show about 210,000 distinct CDR3 sequences, with 34% seen just once and more than 0.95% held by the top ten. What was sequenced was sorted CD4+, CD8+, or CD8+CD57+ T cells (not recorded which) from PBMCs. Receptors originate from a human donor in good health, serving as a control.

V is TRBV2 and J is TRBJ2-3, with 8 bases identical to TRBD2. Germline V lookup: CDR1 SNHLY, CDR2 FYNNEI. J gave up 6 bases and V 3 bases, and 14 bases lay outside the gene matches. The CDR3 is 17 amino acids. The CDR3 here is CASSDWIGGAFGDTQYF. Written as DNA, the CDR3 is TGTGCCAGCAGTGATTGGATCGGGGGGGCCTTTGGGGATACGCAGTATTTT.

The chain employs TRBV15 and TRBJ2-7; the match to TRBD1 covers 8 bases. V shed 5 bases, J shed 7 bases, and the junction held 7 bases outside the gene matches. This CDR3 spans 13 amino acids. The germline gives CDR1 LNHNV, CDR2 YYDKDF (reference sequence). The CDR3 here is CATSSPRGREQYF. Here the CDR3 DNA reads TGTGCCACCAGCTCACCCAGGGGGCGGGAGCAGTACTTC.